A single sample is the source of the 30 T cell receptor beta chains below, sequenced in a study of shared T cell receptors in the human thymus. Produced via immunoSEQ multiplex PCR; TCRdb's table is partial and in-frame only. This sample has 550,000 to 800,000 clones; 70% to 90% occur once, and the top ten carry about 0.011%. The same data also went into a second study, on human thymus T cells.

Sequenced: thymocytes. The origin of the receptors is a girl less than two years old with a congenital heart defect.

The chain combines TRBV4-1 with TRBJ2-5; D unclear. The CDR3 is 15 amino acids. CDR1 MGHRA and CDR2 YSYEKL come from the germline V gene. V lost 4 bases to trimming and J lost 3 bases, with 15 bases between them. CDR3 region: CASSLGVGPEETQYF. The DNA for the CDR3 is TGCGCCAGCAGCCTAGGTGTTGGGCCTGAAGAGACCCAGTACTTC.

The CDR3 DNA reads as TGCGCCAGCAGGTCGGACAACGGCTACACCTTC. It codes for CASRSDNGYTF. The chain combines TRBV5-1 with TRBJ1-2, with D perhaps matching TRBD1 (5 bases). The CDR3 loop spans 11 amino acids. Germline CDR1 is SGHRS and CDR2 is YFSETQ. The germline V and J ends were trimmed by 5 bases and 8 bases, with 10 bases remaining between them.

This chain uses TRBV6-1 with TRBJ2-5; perhaps TRBD1 as D (6 bases). The J call may be in error: the DNA end matches TRBJ2-7 better. From germline, CDR1 is MNHNS and CDR2 SASEGT. This CDR3 has 12 amino acids. In DNA form, the CDR3 reads TGTGCCAGCAGTGGACACAGGGACGAGCAGTACTTC. Protein product: CASSGHRDEQYF.

V and J are TRBV2 and TRBJ1-5; 7 bases align to TRBD1. V gave up 5 bases and J gave up 0 bases; unmatched junction bases: 4. This CDR3 is 15 amino acids long. Germline CDR1 and CDR2: SNHLY and FYNNEI. The CDR3 region has the DNA TGTGCCAGCAGTTTACAGGGGATTAGCAATCAGCCCCAGCATTTT. This encodes CASSLQGISNQPQHF.

The chain is built from TRBV28 and TRBJ1-3; TRBD1 matches 9 bases. Germline V gives CDR1 MDHEN, CDR2 SYDVKM. The CDR3 runs to 13 residues. The CDR3 is CGSGGQGRDTIYF. CDR3 bases: TGTGGGTCTGGGGGACAGGGACGAGACACCATATATTTT.

This chain joins TRBV7-9 and TRBJ2-1; 9 bases match TRBD2. Germline loops: CDR1 SEHNR, CDR2 FQNEAQ (reference sequence). The J segment lost 8 bases and the V segment lost 4 bases, leaving 9 bases of the junction unmatched. CDR3 size: 15 residues. CDR3 bases: TGTGCCAGCAGCTCGCGGGGGGGACTCACCCATGAGCAGTTCTTC. Residues: CASSSRGGLTHEQFF. The whole variable domain, filled in from reference TRBV7-9 and TRBJ2-1, reads DTGVSQNPRHKITKRGQNVTFRCDPISEHNRLYWYRQTLGQGPEFLTYFQNEAQLEKSRLLSDRFSAERPKGSFSTLEIQRTEQGDSAMYLCASSSRGGLTHEQFFGPGTRLTVL.

The chain combines TRBV28 with TRBJ1-1, with no clear D. Germline CDR1 reads MDHEN; CDR2 reads SYDVKM. This CDR3 has 12 residues. Trimming removed 3 bases at V and 11 bases at J, with 13 bases between. The chain's CDR3 is CASSFTVQMAFF. CDR3 sequence (DNA): TGTGCCAGCAGTTTTACGGTACAGATGGCTTTCTTT.

This chain links TRBV7-2 with TRBJ2-7; 7 nucleotides align to TRBD1. CDR3 length: 16 residues. J gave up 7 bases and V 7 bases, and 19 bases lay outside the gene matches. Germline V gene lookup returns CDR1 SGHTA and CDR2 FQGNSA. DNA for the CDR3: TGTGCCAGCACCCTAGGGGGCCAGGTCCCTACCGAGGAGCAGTACTTC. It yields the protein CASTLGGQVPTEEQYF.

V and J are TRBV6-1 and TRBJ2-1, with 7 positions matching TRBD2. With V trimmed by 2 bases and J by 10 bases, 14 bases remained unmatched. CDR1 MNHNS and CDR2 SASEGT come from the germline V gene. This CDR3 comprises 16 residues. The chain's CDR3 is CASSESWGGVYREQFF. CDR3 DNA sequence: TGTGCCAGCAGTGAATCATGGGGGGGGGTGTACAGAGAGCAGTTCTTC.

This chain joins TRBV6-1 and TRBJ1-5; D perhaps matches TRBD1 (5 bases). Deletions cut 0 bases from V and 0 bases from J, with 9 bases between. The CDR3 has 16 amino acids. Germline CDR1 MNHNS, CDR2 SASEGT. CDR3 residues: CASSEATGFSNQPQHF. In nucleotides, the CDR3 is TGTGCCAGCAGTGAAGCCACAGGTTTTAGCAATCAGCCCCAGCATTTT.

J is TRBJ2-5 and V is TRBV28, with D tentatively TRBD2 (6 bases). The CDR3 loop spans 16 amino acids. CDR1 and CDR2 from the germline V gene are MDHEN and SYDVKM. Trimming took off 3 bases at V and 1 base at J, with 15 bases between the two ends. CDR3 loop: CASSLIPLGGQETQYF. The CDR3 nucleotides are TGTGCCAGCAGTTTGATCCCCCTGGGGGGCCAAGAGACCCAGTACTTC.

The V gene is TRBV5-1, the J gene TRBJ1-4; a weak D match, TRBD1 (6 bases). From germline, CDR1 is SGHRS and CDR2 YFSETQ. V shed 0 bases and J shed 4 bases, with 10 bases lying between them. The CDR3 runs 15 residues. The CDR3 DNA sequence: TGCGCCAGCAGCTTGGTAGGGGGGGGTAATGAAAAACTGTTTTTT. Protein sequence: CASSLVGGGNEKLFF.

J is TRBJ1-6 and V is TRBV12-5; TRBD1 aligns across 7 bases. The germline V gene encodes CDR1 LGHNT and CDR2 FRNRAP. The CDR3 covers 15 residues. V lost 6 bases to trimming and J lost 7 bases; unmatched junction nucleotides: 9. CDR3 DNA sequence: TGTGCTAGTGGAGCAGACAGGGCTGAAAATTCACCCCTCCACTTT. Translation: CASGADRAENSPLHF.

This sequence joins TRBV5-1 and TRBJ1-2; perhaps TRBD1 as D (5 bases). Germline V CDR1 and CDR2: SGHRS, YFSETQ. The CDR3 has 14 amino acids. Trimming took 1 base from V and 3 from J, leaving 10 bases between them. The CDR3 DNA reads as TGCGCCAGCAGCTTGAACAGGCCTTACTATGGCTACACCTTC. Translating it yields CASSLNRPYYGYTF. The entire variable domain, with the rest obtained from reference TRBV5-1 and TRBJ1-2, is as follows: KAGVTQTPRYLIKTRGQQVTLSCSPISGHRSVSWYQQTPGQGLQFLFEYFSETQRNKGNFPGRFSGRQFSNSRSEMNVSTLELGDSALYLCASSLNRPYYGYTFGSGTRLTVV.

The V gene is TRBV7-2, the J gene TRBJ2-7; tentative D call: TRBD2 (7 bases). V shed 2 bases and J shed 6 bases, with 11 bases lying between them. This CDR3 contains 13 residues. Germline-derived CDR1 and CDR2 are SGHTA and FQGNSA. Here the CDR3 reads CASSLRGGGEQYF. The DNA of the CDR3 is TGTGCCAGCAGCTTAAGGGGGGGCGGCGAGCAGTACTTC.

The chain couples TRBV7-2 to TRBJ2-3; no clear D. Trimming took 2 bases from V and 0 from J, leaving 9 bases between them. The germline V gene has CDR1 SGHTA and CDR2 FQGNSA. The CDR3 covers 15 residues. The CDR3 nucleotides are TGTGCCAGCAGCTTACGCGACTGGAGCACAGATACGCAGTATTTT. It specifies CASSLRDWSTDTQYF.

This sequence joins TRBV19 and TRBJ1-5, with 7 bases fitting TRBD1. With 4 bases clipped from V and 7 bases from J, the junction kept 13 bases outside the gene matches. The CDR3 extends over 16 amino acids. CDR1 is LNHDA and CDR2 is SQIVND in the germline V gene (reference sequence). The chain's CDR3 is CASSTLRQGGWQPQHF. The CDR3 nucleotides are TGTGCCAGTAGTACCCTACGACAGGGCGGATGGCAGCCCCAGCATTTT. Based on the CDR3 plus reference TRBV19 and TRBJ1-5, the full variable domain is DGGITQSPKYLFRKEGQNVTLSCEQNLNHDAMYWYRQDPGQGLRLIYYSQIVNDFQKGDIAEGYSVSREKKESFPLTVTSAQKNPTAFYLCASSTLRQGGWQPQHFGDGTRLSIL.

The CDR3 here is CASSQGQLYQETQYF. DNA of the CDR3: TGCGCCAGCAGCCAAGGACAGCTGTACCAAGAGACCCAGTACTTC. The rearrangement links TRBV4-1 to TRBJ2-5, with D possibly TRBD1 on 5 matching bases. V was trimmed by 1 base and J by 0 bases, leaving 9 bases between them. Germline values: CDR1 MGHRA, CDR2 YSYEKL. There are 15 residues in the CDR3.

The chain has TRBV11-2 and TRBJ1-1; the D gene is possibly TRBD1 (6 bases). Germline CDR1 SGHAT, CDR2 FQNNGV. This CDR3 is built from 18 residues. Trimming stripped 6 bases from V and 0 bases from J, with 23 bases between. The CDR3 loop reads CASRHHGPQGSMNTEAFF. CDR3 in DNA: TGTGCCAGCAGACATCACGGGCCCCAGGGGTCAATGAACACTGAAGCTTTCTTT.

V gene TRBV4-1 combines with J gene TRBJ2-7; 12 bases line up with TRBD2. With V trimmed by 1 base and J by 4 bases, 5 bases remained unmatched. This CDR3 has 16 residues. Germline V gene data show CDR1 as MGHRA and CDR2 as YSYEKL. The CDR3 nucleotides read TGCGCCAGCAGCCAAGCTAGCGGGGGGGCCCAGTACGAGCAGTACTTC. Encoded protein: CASSQASGGAQYEQYF.

The rearrangement uses TRBV30 and TRBJ1-2; no clear D. Germline CDR1 GTSNPN, CDR2 SVGIG (reference sequence). The CDR3 contains 10 residues. Between the trimmed V and J ends, which lost 3 bases and 7 bases, there was a span of 6 bases. CDR3 amino acids: CAWRRVGYTF. DNA for the CDR3: TGTGCCTGGAGACGGGTTGGCTACACCTTC.

The chain links TRBV29-1 to TRBJ2-3, with 8 bases lining up with TRBD2. From germline, CDR1 is SQVTM and CDR2 ANQGSEA. The junction had 17 bases not matched to a gene; V was cut back by 7 bases and J by 8 bases. The CDR3 has 15 amino acids. The CDR3, as DNA: TGCAGCGGGTTCGGGGGGGCCAATCTCTTCGCTACGCAGTATTTT. Residues: CSGFGGANLFATQYF.

The V gene is TRBV15, the J gene TRBJ2-5; 9 bases align to TRBD2. With V trimmed by 4 bases and J by 3 bases, 12 bases remained unmatched. Germline CDR1 reads LNHNV; CDR2 reads YYDKDF (reference sequence). CDR3 length: 17 residues. CDR3 in DNA: TGTGCCACCAGCACCGATGGATTAGCGGGGGTGGAAGAGACCCAGTACTTC. Translation gives CATSTDGLAGVEETQYF. The full variable domain, rest sourced from reference TRBV15 and TRBJ2-5, is DAMVIQNPRYQVTQFGKPVTLSCSQTLNHNVMYWYQQKSSQAPKLLFHYYDKDFNNEADTPDNFQSRRPNTSFCFLDIRSPGLGDTAMYLCATSTDGLAGVEETQYFGPGTRLLVL.

The rearrangement uses TRBV29-1 and TRBJ2-4; perhaps TRBD2 as D (6 bases). Trimming cost V 4 bases and J 0 bases, with 16 bases left between them. There are 16 residues in the CDR3. Germline values: CDR1 SQVTM, CDR2 ANQGSEA. The CDR3 spells CSVARVREVAKNIQYF. CDR3 sequence (DNA): TGCAGCGTTGCCAGGGTGAGGGAGGTAGCCAAAAACATTCAGTACTTC.

This clone has a handful of counts. The chain combines TRBV18 with TRBJ1-2; 7 bases are shared with TRBD1. The CDR3 runs to 15 residues. Germline CDR1 reads KGHSH; CDR2 reads LQKENI. Losses at the gene ends were 0 bases for V and 4 bases for J; bases not matched to a gene: 5. CDR3 protein: CASSPPWTGGYGYTF. The CDR3 coding sequence is TGTGCCAGCTCACCACCGTGGACAGGAGGCTATGGCTACACCTTC.

There are a few counts of this clone. Additional DNA sequences in this sample encode the identical CDR3. This chain joins TRBV6-1 and TRBJ1-2; D is ambiguous. The CDR3 loop spans 12 amino acids. Trimming stripped 4 bases from V and 5 bases from J, with 8 bases between. Germline V lookup: CDR1 MNHNS, CDR2 SASEGT. CDR3 in amino acids: CASSAGVYGYTF. The CDR3 DNA reads as TGTGCCAGCAGTGCGGGTGTTTATGGCTACACCTTC.

This chain links TRBV7-7 with TRBJ2-3; 10 nucleotides align to TRBD1. This CDR3 contains 18 residues. The germline CDR1 and CDR2 sequences are SSHAT and FNYEAQ (reference sequence). V was clipped by 0 bases and J by 4 bases; unmatched bases: 10. CDR3 amino acids: CASSLAPQVGQGPDTQYF. In DNA, the CDR3 is TGTGCCAGCAGCTTAGCTCCCCAGGTGGGACAGGGGCCAGATACGCAGTATTTT.

The chain combines TRBV30 with TRBJ2-3, with D maybe TRBD1 (6 bases). Germline V lookup: CDR1 GTSNPN, CDR2 SVGIG (reference sequence). The V gene lost 0 bases and the J gene lost 1 base, with 17 bases spanning the gap. The CDR3 spans 17 residues. The CDR3 region has the DNA TGTGCCTGGAGTGTACAAGGGCCCAGGGGTGGCACAGATACGCAGTATTTT. Protein product: CAWSVQGPRGGTDTQYF.

The chain is built from TRBV27 and TRBJ1-1, with D perhaps TRBD1 (6 bases). This CDR3 spans 13 amino acids. V was trimmed by 4 bases and J by 11 bases, leaving 17 bases between them. CDR1 is MNHEY, CDR2 SMNVEV, per germline (reference sequence). Here the CDR3 DNA reads TGTGCCAGCAGTTCCTACCGAGTTAGGGGGGCTTTCTTT. It is translated as CASSSYRVRGAFF.

The CDR3 DNA reads TGTGCCAGCAGCCAATACAGGTTAAATCAGCCCCAGCATTTT. It codes for CASSQYRLNQPQHF. V is TRBV28 and J is TRBJ1-5; a possible D gene is TRBD1 (5 bases). Germline-derived CDR1 and CDR2 are MDHEN and SYDVKM. The CDR3 consists of 14 residues. Between the trimmed V and J ends, which lost 6 bases and 4 bases, there was a span of 13 bases.